The source of this T cell receptor (beta chain) is a study of blood T cell repertoires in COVID-19. The CDR3 totals 13 residues. Germline V gene sequence: CDR1 MNHNY, CDR2 SVGAGI (reference sequence). Between the trimmed V and J ends, which lost 6 bases and 1 base, there was a span of 6 bases. TCRdb keeps only in-frame clones here, not all; method: immunoSEQ multiplex PCR. This sample has hundreds of thousands of clones; over 75% occur once, and the top ten carry 10% to 15%. Sequenced material: peripheral blood. The receptor's source is a human donor in a cohort sampled during active COVID-19. The chain joins TRBV6-6 to TRBJ1-4; D uncertain. The CDR3 sequence: CASSSGTNEKLFF. CDR3 coding DNA: TGTGCCAGCAGCAGCGGAACTAATGAAAAACTGTTTTTT.